Sequencing of this T cell receptor (beta chain) was carried out in a study of blood T cell repertoires in COVID-19. Study summary: The origin of the acute and convalescent COVID-19 samples was the United States, Italy and Spain. T cells, B-cell-depleted T cells, or PBMCs supplied cDNA or gDNA.

The CDR3 sequence is 12 residues long. Germline CDR1 SQVTM, CDR2 ANQGSEA. The ends were cut back, 5 bases at V and 2 bases at J, with 9 bases in the middle. Study processing details: How many nucleated cells were present was estimated from reference gene primer amplification. Clones were read by immunoSEQ multiplex PCR, and TCRdb kept only the in-frame ones, dropping some. The D gene and trimming were derived from the DNA, and the V and J assignments and clone size from that table. The sample holds roughly 120,000 clones, just over 70% seen once. This rearrangement joins TRBV29-1 to TRBJ1-2, with D unclear. The sample consisted of peripheral blood. This receptor was obtained from a human donor with acute or convalescent COVID-19. The donor label of this sample is uncertain. The CDR3 sequence is CSVTTDNYGYTF. The CDR3 bases are TGCAGCGTTACAACAGACAACTATGGCTACACCTTC. The full variable domain, its missing parts supplied by reference TRBV29-1 and TRBJ1-2, is SAVISQKPSRDICQRGTSLTIQCQVDSQVTMMFWYRQQPGQSLTLIATANQGSEATYESGFVIDKFPISRPNLTFSTLTVSNMSPEDSSIYLCSVTTDNYGYTFGSGTRLTVV.